This T cell receptor (beta chain) came from a study of spatial heterogeneity in lung cancer. The study, taken as a whole, reports: Tumor mutation counts were tracked by expanded intratumoral alpha and beta TCR counts.

Time point of the sample: sample taken at primary tumor resection. On this clonotype itself: Antigen specificity is unknown. One end of the junction does not line up with germline, which may come from a read error.

TCRdb processed the 5' RACE reads anew with MiXCR; each CDR3 protein has one entry. The sample shows 15,000 to 20,000 distinct CDR3 sequences, roughly 6.5% of them seen only once. CDR1 and CDR2 (germline): SEHNR, FQNEAQ (reference sequence). The length of the CDR3 is 15 residues. This sequence originates from a female donor with early-stage non-small cell lung cancer. Specimen: lung tumor tissue, collected at surgery. This chain joins TRBV7-9 and TRBJ2-7, with D possibly matching TRBD1 (7 bases). CDR3 amino acids: CVSSLGTAGSYEQYF. In nucleotides, the CDR3 is TGTGTCAGCAGCTTAGGGACAGCGGGCTCCTACGAGCAGTACTTC.